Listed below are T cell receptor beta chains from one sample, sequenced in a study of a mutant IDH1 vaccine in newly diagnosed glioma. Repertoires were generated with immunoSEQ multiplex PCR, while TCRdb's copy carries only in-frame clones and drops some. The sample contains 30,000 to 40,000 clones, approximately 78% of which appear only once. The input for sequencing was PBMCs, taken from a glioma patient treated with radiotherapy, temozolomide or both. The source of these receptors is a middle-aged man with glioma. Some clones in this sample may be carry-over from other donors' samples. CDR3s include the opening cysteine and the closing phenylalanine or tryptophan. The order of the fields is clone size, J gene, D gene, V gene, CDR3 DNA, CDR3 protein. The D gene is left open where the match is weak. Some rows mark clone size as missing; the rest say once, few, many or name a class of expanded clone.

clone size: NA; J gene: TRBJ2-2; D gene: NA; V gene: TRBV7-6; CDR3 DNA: TGTGCCAGCAGCTTAGGGGCCGCATCCGGGGAGCTGTTTTTT; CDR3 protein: CASSLGAASGELFF
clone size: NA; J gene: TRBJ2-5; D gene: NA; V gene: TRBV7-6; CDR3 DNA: TGTGCCAGCAGCTTAGGGAAAGAGACCCAGTACTTC; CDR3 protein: CASSLGKETQYF
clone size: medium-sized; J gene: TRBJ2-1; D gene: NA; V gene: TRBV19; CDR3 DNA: TGTGCCAGTAGCCCGACGATCGGGACGGTGGGGTACAATGAGCAGTTCTTC; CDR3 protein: CASSPTIGTVGYNEQFF
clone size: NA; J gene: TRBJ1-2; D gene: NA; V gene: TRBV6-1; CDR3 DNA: TGTGCCAGCAGCGGAGTCGGGACTGGATCACCCTACACCTTC; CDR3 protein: CASSGVGTGSPYTF
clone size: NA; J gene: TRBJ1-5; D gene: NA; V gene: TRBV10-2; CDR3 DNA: TGCGCCAGCAGTGAGACAGGGCTGGCCAATCAGCCCCAGCATTTT; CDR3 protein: CASSETGLANQPQHF
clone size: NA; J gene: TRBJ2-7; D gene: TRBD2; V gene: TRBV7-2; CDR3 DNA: TGTGCCAGCAGCTTAGCGCGGTCGGGGGGATACGAGCAGTACTTC; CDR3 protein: CASSLARSGGYEQYF
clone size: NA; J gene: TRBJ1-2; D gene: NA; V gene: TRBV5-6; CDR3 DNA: TGTGCCAGCAGCTGGGCAGGGGCTAGCTACACCTTC; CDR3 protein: CASSWAGASYTF
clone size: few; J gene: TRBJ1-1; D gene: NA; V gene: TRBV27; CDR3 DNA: TGTGCCAGCAGTTTACTCGGGGGGGGCACTGAAGCTTTCTTT; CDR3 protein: CASSLLGGGTEAFF
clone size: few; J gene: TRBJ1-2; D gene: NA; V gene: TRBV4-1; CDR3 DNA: TGCGCCAGCAGCCCACCGGGACTTTCGAACTATGGCTACACCTTC; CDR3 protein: CASSPPGLSNYGYTF
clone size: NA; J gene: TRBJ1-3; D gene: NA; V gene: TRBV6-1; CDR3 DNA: TGTGCCAGCAGGGACAGCTCTGGAAACACCATATATTTT; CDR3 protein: CASRDSSGNTIYF
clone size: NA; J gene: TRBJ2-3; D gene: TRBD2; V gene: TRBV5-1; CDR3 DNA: TGCGCCAGCAGCTTGGTAGCGGGGGGTCGCACAGATACGCAGTATTTT; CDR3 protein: CASSLVAGGRTDTQYF
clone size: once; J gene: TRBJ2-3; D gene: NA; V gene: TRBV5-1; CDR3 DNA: TGCGCCAGCACCTCGGGGGTGGCTCGCACAGATACGCAGTATTTT; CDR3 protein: CASTSGVARTDTQYF
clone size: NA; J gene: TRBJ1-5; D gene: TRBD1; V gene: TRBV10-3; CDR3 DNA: TGTGCCATCAGTGAGAACGGACAGGGCTCCCAGCCCCAGCATTTT; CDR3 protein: CAISENGQGSQPQHF
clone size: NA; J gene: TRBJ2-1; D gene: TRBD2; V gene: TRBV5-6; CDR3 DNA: TGTGCCAGCAGCTTGACTAGCGTCTCCTACAATGAGCAGTTCTTC; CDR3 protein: CASSLTSVSYNEQFF